A selection of T cell receptor beta chains follows, all from one sample in a study of T-cell reconstitution after alpha-beta-depleted transplantation in children. TCRdb reanalysed the PCR reads using MiXCR and keeps one entry per CDR3 protein. There are just under 250,000 distinct CDR3 sequences in the sample; roughly 23% occur only once, and roughly 2.5% lies in the top ten. Here the sequenced sample was PBMCs, taken before TCRalphabeta/CD19-depleted stem cell transplant. The receptors come from a girl aged 2-10 years with Fanconi anemia, due to receive a stem cell transplant. CDR3s leave out the opening cysteine and the closing phenylalanine or tryptophan.

V gene	J gene	CDR3 protein
TRBV20-1	TRBJ2-3	SARDLLTSGFTDTQY
TRBV7-3	TRBJ2-6	ASSPLTVGGIGSGANVLT
TRBV12-3/TRBV12-4	TRBJ1-1	ATVPQNTEAF
TRBV23-1	TRBJ2-7	ASSGASYEQY
TRBV12-3/TRBV12-4	TRBJ2-3	ASSLLTTDTQY
TRBV25-1	TRBJ2-3	ASSEPRQGTDTQY
TRBV11-3	TRBJ2-1	ASSPKGRGRANEQF
TRBV29-1	TRBJ2-7	SAPRPGTVASYEQY
TRBV7-2	TRBJ2-1	ASSHWGNEQF
TRBV5-1	TRBJ2-7	ASSTFSGSGEQY
TRBV4-1	TRBJ2-1	ASSHASGGLSSYNEQF
TRBV20-1	TRBJ2-1	SARASVSNEQF
TRBV21-1	TRBJ1-1	ASSKDRGNTEAF
TRBV4-2	TRBJ2-7	ASRDSTGASYEQY
TRBV27	TRBJ1-3	ASSLSFSGNTIY
TRBV20-1	TRBJ2-2	SASEPAGVNTGELF
TRBV20-1	TRBJ2-5	SARSYGETQY
TRBV6-1	TRBJ2-7	ASKGTGGIYEQY
TRBV4-2	TRBJ2-5	ASSQEELAGVETQY
TRBV7-9	TRBJ1-1	ASSFGGF
TRBV12-3/TRBV12-4	TRBJ1-6	AGSTGGNSPLH
TRBV6-1	TRBJ1-2	ASSENVSWDYGYT
TRBV12-3/TRBV12-4	TRBJ2-1	ASSLTNGPVNEQF
TRBV29-1	TRBJ2-1	SVVPSPYNEQF
TRBV29-1	TRBJ2-7	SVALDSQVEY
TRBV29-1	TRBJ2-1	SAVISYNEQF
TRBV11-2	TRBJ2-7	ASSLAIAREQY
TRBV10-3	TRBJ2-7	AISEKDSHYEQY